This T cell receptor (beta chain) was profiled in a study of T-cell reconstitution after alpha-beta-depleted transplantation in children. V lost 4 bases, J lost 3 bases, and 5 bases stayed unmatched. This CDR3 comprises 16 residues. Germline CDR1 MNHEY, CDR2 SVGAGI. This clonotype has more than one count but fewer than ten. Unique molecular identifiers featured in how the TCRbeta library was prepared. MiXCR, applied by TCRdb to the PCR reads, yields one record per CDR3 protein. The data show almost 500,000 distinct CDR3 sequences, around 13% seen once. V usage is TRBV6-5 and J usage is TRBJ2-6; 8 nucleotides agree with TRBD1. The receptor comes from a human donor who donated a stem cell graft to a child with combined immunodeficiency. The source material was PBMCs from the stem cell graft donor, sampled from the stem cell graft. CDR3 sequence reads: CASSFHRGDGANVLTF. CDR3 bases: TGTGCCAGCAGTTTCCACAGGGGGGATGGGGCCAACGTCCTGACTTTC.